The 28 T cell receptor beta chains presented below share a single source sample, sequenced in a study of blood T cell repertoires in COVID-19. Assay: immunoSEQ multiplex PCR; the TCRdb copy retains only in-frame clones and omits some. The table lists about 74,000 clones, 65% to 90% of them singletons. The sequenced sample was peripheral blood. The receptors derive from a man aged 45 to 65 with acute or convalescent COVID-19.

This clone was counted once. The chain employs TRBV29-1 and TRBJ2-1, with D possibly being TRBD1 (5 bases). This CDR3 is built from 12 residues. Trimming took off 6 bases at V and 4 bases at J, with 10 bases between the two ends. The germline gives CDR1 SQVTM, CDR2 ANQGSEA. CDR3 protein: CSVGQEYNEQFF. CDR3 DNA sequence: TGCAGCGTGGGGCAGGAATACAATGAGCAGTTCTTC.

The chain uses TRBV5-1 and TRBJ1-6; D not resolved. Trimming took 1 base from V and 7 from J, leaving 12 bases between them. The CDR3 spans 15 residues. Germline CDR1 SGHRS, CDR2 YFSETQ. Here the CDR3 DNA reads TGCGCCAGCAGCTTGACGGACGGGAGAAATTCACCCCTCCACTTT. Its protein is CASSLTDGRNSPLHF.

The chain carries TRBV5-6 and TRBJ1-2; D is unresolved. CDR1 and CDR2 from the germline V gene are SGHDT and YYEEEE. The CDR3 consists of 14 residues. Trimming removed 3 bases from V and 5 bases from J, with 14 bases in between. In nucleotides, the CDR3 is TGTGCCAGCAGCTCGCGGGAACGGGTGTATGGCTACACCTTC. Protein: CASSSRERVYGYTF.

In DNA form, the CDR3 reads TGTGCCAGCAGCCAAGAGGCAGTTGATGAAAAACTGTTTTTT. Translated, it gives CASSQEAVDEKLFF. The rearrangement uses TRBV3-1 (or the pseudogene TRBV3-2) and TRBJ1-4, with D unclear. The germline CDR1 and CDR2 sequences are LGHDT and YNNKEL (reference sequence). V lost 0 bases and J 6 bases, leaving 8 bases between the germline ends. The CDR3 has 14 residues.

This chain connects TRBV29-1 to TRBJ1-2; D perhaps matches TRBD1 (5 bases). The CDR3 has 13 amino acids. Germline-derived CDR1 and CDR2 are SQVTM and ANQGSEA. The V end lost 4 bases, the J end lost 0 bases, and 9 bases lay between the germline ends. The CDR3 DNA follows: TGCAGCGTTGTGACAGCTCCTAACTATGGCTACACCTTC. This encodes CSVVTAPNYGYTF.

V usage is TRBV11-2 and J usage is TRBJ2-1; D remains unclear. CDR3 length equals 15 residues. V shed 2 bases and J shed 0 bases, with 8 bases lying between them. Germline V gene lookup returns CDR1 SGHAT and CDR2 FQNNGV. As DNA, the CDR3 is TGTGCCAGCAGCTTAACGAGTAGCTCCTACAATGAGCAGTTCTTC. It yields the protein CASSLTSSSYNEQFF.

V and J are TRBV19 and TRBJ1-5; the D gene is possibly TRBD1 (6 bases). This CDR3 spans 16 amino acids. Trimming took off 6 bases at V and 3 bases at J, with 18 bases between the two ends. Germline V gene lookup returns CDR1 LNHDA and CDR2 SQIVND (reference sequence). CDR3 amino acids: CASSPRAQGANQPQHF. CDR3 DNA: TGTGCCAGTAGCCCCCGCGCACAGGGCGCCAATCAGCCCCAGCATTTT.

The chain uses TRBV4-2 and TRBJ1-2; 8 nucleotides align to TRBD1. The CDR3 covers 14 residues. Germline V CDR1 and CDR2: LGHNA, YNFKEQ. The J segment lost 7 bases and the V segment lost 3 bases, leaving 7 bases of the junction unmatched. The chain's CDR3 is CASSQEQGASGYTF. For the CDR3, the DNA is TGTGCCAGCAGCCAGGAGCAGGGGGCCAGTGGCTACACCTTC.

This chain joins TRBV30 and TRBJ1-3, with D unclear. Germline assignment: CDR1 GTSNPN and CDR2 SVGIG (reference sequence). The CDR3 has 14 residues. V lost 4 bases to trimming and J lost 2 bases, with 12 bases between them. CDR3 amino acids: CAWKSLRTGNTIYF. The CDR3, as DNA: TGTGCCTGGAAAAGTCTACGTACTGGAAACACCATATATTTT.

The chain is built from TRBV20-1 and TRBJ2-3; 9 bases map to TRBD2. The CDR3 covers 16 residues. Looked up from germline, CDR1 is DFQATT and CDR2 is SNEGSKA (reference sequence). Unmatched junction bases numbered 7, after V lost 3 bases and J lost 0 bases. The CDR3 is CSASWRGGPSTDTQYF. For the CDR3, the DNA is TGCAGTGCTAGTTGGCGGGGGGGCCCTAGCACAGATACGCAGTATTTT.

CDR3: CASLRDRLVV. DNA for the CDR3: TGTGCATCGCTCCGGGACAGGCTTGTCGTC. V is TRBV30 and J is TRBJ2-7; 8 nucleotides match TRBD1. CDR1 and CDR2 from the germline V gene are GTSNPN and SVGIG (reference sequence). This CDR3 is 10 amino acids long.

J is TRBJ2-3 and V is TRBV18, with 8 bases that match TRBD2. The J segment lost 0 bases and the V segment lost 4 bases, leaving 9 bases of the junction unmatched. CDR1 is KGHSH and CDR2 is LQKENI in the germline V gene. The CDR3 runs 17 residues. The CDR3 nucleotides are TGTGCCAGCTCACAAGCCCGGACTAGCATCAGCACAGATACGCAGTATTTT. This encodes CASSQARTSISTDTQYF.

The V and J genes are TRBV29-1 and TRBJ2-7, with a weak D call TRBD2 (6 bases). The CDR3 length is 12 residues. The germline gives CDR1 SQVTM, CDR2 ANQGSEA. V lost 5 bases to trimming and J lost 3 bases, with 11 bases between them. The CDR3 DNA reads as TGCAGCGTTCTCCCCGGGGGCTACGAGCAGTACTTC. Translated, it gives CSVLPGGYEQYF.

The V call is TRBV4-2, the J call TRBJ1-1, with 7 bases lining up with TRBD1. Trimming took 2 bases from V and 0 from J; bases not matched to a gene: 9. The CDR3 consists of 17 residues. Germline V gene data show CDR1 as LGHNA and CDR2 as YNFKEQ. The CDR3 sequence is CASSQSLTGQMNTEAFF. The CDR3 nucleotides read TGTGCCAGCAGCCAAAGTTTAACGGGACAGATGAACACTGAAGCTTTCTTT.

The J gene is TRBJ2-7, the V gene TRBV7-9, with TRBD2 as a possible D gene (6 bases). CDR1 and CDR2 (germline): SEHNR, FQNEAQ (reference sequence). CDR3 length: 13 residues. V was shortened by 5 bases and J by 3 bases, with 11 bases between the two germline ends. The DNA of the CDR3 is TGTGCCAGCAGCACGGGACTGCGCTACGAGCAGTACTTC. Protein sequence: CASSTGLRYEQYF.

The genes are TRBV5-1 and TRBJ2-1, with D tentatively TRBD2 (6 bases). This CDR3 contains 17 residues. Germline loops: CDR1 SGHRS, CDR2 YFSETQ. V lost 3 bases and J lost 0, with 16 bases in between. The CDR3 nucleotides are TGCGCCAGCAGCTCGGCGGGGATAGGAAGCTCCTACAATGAGCAGTTCTTC. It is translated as CASSSAGIGSSYNEQFF. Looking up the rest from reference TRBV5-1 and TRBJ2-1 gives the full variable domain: KAGVTQTPRYLIKTRGQQVTLSCSPISGHRSVSWYQQTPGQGLQFLFEYFSETQRNKGNFPGRFSGRQFSNSRSEMNVSTLELGDSALYLCASSSAGIGSSYNEQFFGPGTRLTVL.

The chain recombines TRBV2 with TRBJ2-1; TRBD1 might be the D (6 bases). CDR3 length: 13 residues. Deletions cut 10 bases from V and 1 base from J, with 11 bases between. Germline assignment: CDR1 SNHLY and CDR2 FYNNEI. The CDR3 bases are TGTGCCACAGCGGACAGTTCCTACAATGAGCAGTTCTTC. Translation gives CATADSSYNEQFF.

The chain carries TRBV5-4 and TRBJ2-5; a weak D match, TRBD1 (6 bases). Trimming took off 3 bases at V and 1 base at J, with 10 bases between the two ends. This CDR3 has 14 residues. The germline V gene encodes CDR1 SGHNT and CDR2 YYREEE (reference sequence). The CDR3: CASSSGDAQETQYF. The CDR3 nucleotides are TGTGCCAGCAGCTCAGGGGACGCCCAAGAGACCCAGTACTTC.

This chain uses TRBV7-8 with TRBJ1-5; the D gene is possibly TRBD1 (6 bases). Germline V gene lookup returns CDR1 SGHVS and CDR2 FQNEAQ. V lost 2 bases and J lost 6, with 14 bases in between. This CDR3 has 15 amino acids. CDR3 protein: CASSLLGGGVQPQHF. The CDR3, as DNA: TGTGCCAGCAGCTTATTGGGAGGGGGGGTTCAGCCCCAGCATTTT.

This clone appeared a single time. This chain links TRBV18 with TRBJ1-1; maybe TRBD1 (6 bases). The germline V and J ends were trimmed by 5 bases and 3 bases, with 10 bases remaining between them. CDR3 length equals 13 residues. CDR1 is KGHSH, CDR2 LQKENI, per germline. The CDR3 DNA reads TGTGCCAGCTCAAGAAACAGGGACACTGAAGCTTTCTTT. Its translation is CASSRNRDTEAFF. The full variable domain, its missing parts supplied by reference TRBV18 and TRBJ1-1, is NAGVMQNPRHLVRRRGQEARLRCSPMKGHSHVYWYRQLPEEGLKFMVYLQKENIIDESGMPKERFSAEFPKEGPSILRIQQVVRGDSAAYFCASSRNRDTEAFFGQGTRLTVV.

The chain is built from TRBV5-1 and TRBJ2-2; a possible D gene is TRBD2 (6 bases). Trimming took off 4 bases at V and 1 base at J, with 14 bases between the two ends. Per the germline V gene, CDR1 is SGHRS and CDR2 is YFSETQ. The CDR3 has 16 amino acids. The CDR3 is CASSQLTRRNTGELFF. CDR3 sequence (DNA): TGCGCCAGCAGCCAGCTGACTAGGAGGAACACCGGGGAGCTGTTTTTT.

CDR3 sequence: CASSYPSVAGGYEKLFF. In DNA, the CDR3 is TGTGCCAGCAGTTACCCCTCCGTGGCAGGGGGGTATGAAAAACTGTTTTTT. This chain connects TRBV6-2 or TRBV6-3 to TRBJ1-4, with TRBD1 matching over 7 bases. The CDR3 loop spans 17 amino acids. The V gene's germline CDR1 is MNHEY and CDR2 SVGEGT. After removal of 2 bases from V and 6 bases from J, the junction contained 12 bases not matched to a gene.

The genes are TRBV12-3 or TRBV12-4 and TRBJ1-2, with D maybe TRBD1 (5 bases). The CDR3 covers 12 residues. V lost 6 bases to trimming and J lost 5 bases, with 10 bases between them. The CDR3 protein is CASSQGAYGYTF. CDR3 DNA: TGTGCCAGCAGCCAGGGCGCTTATGGCTACACCTTC.

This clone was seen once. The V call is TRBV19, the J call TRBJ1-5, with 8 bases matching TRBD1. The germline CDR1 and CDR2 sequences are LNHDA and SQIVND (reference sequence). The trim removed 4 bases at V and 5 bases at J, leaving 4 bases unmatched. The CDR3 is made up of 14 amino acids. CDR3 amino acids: CASSTGTGHQPQHF. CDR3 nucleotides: TGTGCCAGTAGTACCGGGACAGGACATCAGCCCCAGCATTTT. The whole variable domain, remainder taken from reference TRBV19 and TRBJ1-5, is DGGITQSPKYLFRKEGQNVTLSCEQNLNHDAMYWYRQDPGQGLRLIYYSQIVNDFQKGDIAEGYSVSREKKESFPLTVTSAQKNPTAFYLCASSTGTGHQPQHFGDGTRLSIL.

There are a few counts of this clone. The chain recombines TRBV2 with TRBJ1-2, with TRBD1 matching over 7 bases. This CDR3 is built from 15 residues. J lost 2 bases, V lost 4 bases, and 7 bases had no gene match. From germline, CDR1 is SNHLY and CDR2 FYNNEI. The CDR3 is CASSGGQDVNYGYTF. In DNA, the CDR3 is TGTGCCAGCAGTGGAGGACAGGACGTGAACTATGGCTACACCTTC.

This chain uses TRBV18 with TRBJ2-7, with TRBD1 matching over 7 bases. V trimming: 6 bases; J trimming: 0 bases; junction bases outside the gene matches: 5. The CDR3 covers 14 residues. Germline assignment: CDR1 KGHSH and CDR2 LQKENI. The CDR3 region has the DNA TGTGCCAGCTCCCCGGGACAGAGCTCCTACGAGCAGTACTTC. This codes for CASSPGQSSYEQYF.

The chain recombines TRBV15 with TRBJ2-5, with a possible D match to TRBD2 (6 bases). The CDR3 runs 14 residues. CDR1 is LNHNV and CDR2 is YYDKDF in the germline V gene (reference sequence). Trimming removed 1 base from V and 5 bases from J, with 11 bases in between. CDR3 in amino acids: CATSRVAGPETQYF. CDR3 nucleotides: TGTGCCACCAGCAGAGTTGCGGGGCCGGAGACCCAGTACTTC.

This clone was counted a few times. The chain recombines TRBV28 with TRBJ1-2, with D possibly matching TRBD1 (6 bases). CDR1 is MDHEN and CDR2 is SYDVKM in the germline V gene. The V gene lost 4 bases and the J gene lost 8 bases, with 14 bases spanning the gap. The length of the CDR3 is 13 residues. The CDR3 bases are TGTGCCAGCAGTTCCGGACAGCTAGGGGGCTACACCTTC. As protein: CASSSGQLGGYTF.